This T cell receptor beta chain was sequenced for a study of shared clonotypes between healthy human individuals. Study information: In total, the donors were two women and a few men aged 18 to 49.

Nashville, Tennessee was home to all donors, each a Caucasian adult. Splitting the CD4+ cells yielded a CD45RA+ naive subset and a CD45RA-negative memory subset. V dropped 2 bases and J dropped 2 bases, with 10 bases sitting between them. Germline lookup yields CDR1 SGHDN and CDR2 FVKESK. This CDR3 comprises 14 residues. Per the study methods: With immunoSEQ giving junction-only sequences and no quality scores, filtering differed. The method was immunoSEQ multiplex PCR; TCRdb's version includes in-frame clones alone and lacks a portion of them. V, J and clone size are taken as reported in that table, and D and trimming were inferred from the DNA itself. Of almost 750,000 clones listed, over 60% were seen once; the top ten hold under 2%.

The chain combines TRBV14 with TRBJ2-7, with D possibly matching TRBD2 (5 bases). The receptor was derived from a woman in her twenties or thirties in good health. The material sequenced was memory CD4+ T cells sorted from blood. As for subset: CD45RA-negative fraction. The CDR3 sequence: CASSQRGIPYEQYF. The DNA of the CDR3 is TGTGCCAGCAGCCAACGGGGAATCCCCTACGAGCAGTACTTC.